Described below is a single TCR beta chain sequence and its context. Antigen: not known. This entry belongs to a study of T cell responses to AZD1222 COVID-19 vaccine. Findings and limits, study-wide: Donors in the cohort were predominantly white British and more often female, and clonal diversity was possibly underestimated.

The V and J ends lost 8 bases and 2 bases respectively, with 16 bases between them. The CDR3 covers 14 residues. The V gene's germline CDR1 is MNHEY and CDR2 SVGAGI. Profiled with immunoSEQ multiplex PCR; TCRdb holds only in-frame clones, not every one. The data contain 120,000 to 150,000 clones, roughly 80% of them singletons. The sequence came from an adult in good health. This chain uses TRBV6-5 with TRBJ2-7; the D call may be TRBD1 or TRBD2 (5 bases each). Sample: peripheral blood, taken on day 0 of MenACWY control vaccination. CDR3 DNA: TGTGCCAGCCTCATCGAGGGGTCCCCCTACGAGCAGTACTTC. This gives the protein CASLIEGSPYEQYF.